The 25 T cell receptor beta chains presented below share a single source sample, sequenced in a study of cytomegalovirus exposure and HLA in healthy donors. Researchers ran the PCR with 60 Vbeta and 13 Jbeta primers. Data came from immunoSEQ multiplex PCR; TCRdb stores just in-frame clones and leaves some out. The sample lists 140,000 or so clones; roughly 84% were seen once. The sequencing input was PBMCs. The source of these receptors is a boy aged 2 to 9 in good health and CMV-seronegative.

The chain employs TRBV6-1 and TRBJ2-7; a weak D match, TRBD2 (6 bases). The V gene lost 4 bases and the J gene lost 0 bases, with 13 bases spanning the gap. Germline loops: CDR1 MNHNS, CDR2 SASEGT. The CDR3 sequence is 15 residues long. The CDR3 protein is CASSGEEGSSYEQYF. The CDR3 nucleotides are TGTGCCAGCAGTGGAGAGGAGGGTTCCTCCTACGAGCAGTACTTC.

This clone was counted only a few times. CDR3 sequence reads: CASSPGTGRSGNTIYF. CDR3 coding DNA: TGTGCCAGCAGTCCGGGGACAGGGCGCTCTGGAAACACCATATATTTT. The rearrangement uses TRBV28 and TRBJ1-3; the match to TRBD1 covers 9 bases. The CDR3 totals 16 residues. The germline gives CDR1 MDHEN, CDR2 SYDVKM. J gave up 0 bases and V 5 bases, and 5 bases lay outside the gene matches.

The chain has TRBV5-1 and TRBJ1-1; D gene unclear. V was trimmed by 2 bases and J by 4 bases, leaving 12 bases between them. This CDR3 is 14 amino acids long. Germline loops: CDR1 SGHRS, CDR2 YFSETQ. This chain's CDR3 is CASSFWSFGTEAFF. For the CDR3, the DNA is TGCGCCAGCAGCTTTTGGAGTTTCGGCACTGAAGCTTTCTTT.

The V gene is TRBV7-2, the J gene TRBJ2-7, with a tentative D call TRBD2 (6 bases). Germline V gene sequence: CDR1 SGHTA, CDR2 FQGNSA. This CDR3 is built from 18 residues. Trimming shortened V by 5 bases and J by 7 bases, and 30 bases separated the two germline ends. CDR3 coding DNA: TGTGCCAGCAGCCAACATCAAACCCTAGCGTGGGAGTCCCCGGAGCAGTACTTC. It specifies CASSQHQTLAWESPEQYF.

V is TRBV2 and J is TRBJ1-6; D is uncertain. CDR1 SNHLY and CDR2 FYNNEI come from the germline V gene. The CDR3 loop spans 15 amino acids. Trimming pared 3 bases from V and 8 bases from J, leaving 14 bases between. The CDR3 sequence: CASSDYSLGDSPLHF. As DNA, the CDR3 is TGTGCCAGCAGTGATTACAGCCTGGGAGATTCACCCCTCCACTTT.

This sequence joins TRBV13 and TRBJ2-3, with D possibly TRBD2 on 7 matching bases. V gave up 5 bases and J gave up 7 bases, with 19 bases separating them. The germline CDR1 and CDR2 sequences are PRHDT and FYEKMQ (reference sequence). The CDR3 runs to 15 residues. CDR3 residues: CASSQGGAGVHTQYF. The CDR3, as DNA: TGTGCCAGCAGCCAAGGGGGGGCGGGAGTACATACGCAGTATTTT. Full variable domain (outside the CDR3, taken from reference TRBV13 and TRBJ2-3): AAGVIQSPRHLIKEKRETATLKCYPIPRHDTVYWYQQGPGQDPQFLISFYEKMQSDKGSIPDRFSAQQFSDYHSELNMSSLELGDSALYFCASSQGGAGVHTQYFGPGTRLTVL.

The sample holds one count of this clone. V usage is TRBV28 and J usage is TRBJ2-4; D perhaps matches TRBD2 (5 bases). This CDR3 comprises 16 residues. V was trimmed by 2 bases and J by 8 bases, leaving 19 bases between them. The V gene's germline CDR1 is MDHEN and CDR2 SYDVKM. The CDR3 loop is CASSLLTGKRLDIQYF. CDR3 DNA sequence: TGTGCCAGCAGTTTACTGACTGGAAAGCGGTTGGACATTCAGTACTTC. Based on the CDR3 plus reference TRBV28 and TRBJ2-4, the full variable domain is DVKVTQSSRYLVKRTGEKVFLECVQDMDHENMFWYRQDPGLGLRLIYFSYDVKMKEKGDIPEGYSVSREKKERFSLILESASTNQTSMYLCASSLLTGKRLDIQYFGAGTRLSVL.

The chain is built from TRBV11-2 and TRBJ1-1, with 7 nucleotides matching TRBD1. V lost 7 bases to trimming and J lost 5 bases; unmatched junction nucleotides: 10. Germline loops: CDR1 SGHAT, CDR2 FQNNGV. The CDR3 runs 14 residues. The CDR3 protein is CASTLQAGGTEAFF. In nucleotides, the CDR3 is TGTGCCAGCACCCTACAGGCAGGGGGAACTGAAGCTTTCTTT. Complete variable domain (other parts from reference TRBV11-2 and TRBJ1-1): EAGVAQSPRYKIIEKRQSVAFWCNPISGHATLYWYQQILGQGPKLLIQFQNNGVVDDSQLPKDRFSAERLKGVDSTLKIQPAKLEDSAVYLCASTLQAGGTEAFFGQGTRLTVV.

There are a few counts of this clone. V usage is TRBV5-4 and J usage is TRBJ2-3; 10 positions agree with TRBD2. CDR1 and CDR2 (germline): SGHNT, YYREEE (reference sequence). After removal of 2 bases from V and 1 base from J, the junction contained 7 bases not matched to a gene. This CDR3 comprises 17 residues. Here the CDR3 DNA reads TGTGCCAGCAGCTTAGTAGCGGGGGGTACGGGCACAGATACGCAGTATTTT. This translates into CASSLVAGGTGTDTQYF. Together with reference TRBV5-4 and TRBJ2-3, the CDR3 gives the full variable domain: ETGVTQSPTHLIKTRGQQVTLRCSSQSGHNTVSWYQQALGQGPQFIFQYYREEENGRGNFPPRFSGLQFPNYSSELNVNALELDDSALYLCASSLVAGGTGTDTQYFGPGTRLTVL.

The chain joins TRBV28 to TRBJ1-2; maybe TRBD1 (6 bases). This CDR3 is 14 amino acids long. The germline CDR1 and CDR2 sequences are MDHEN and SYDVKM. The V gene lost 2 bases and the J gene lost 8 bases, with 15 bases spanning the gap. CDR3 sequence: CASSLSFSGDGYTF. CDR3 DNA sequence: TGTGCCAGCAGTTTAAGTTTCTCAGGGGACGGCTACACCTTC.

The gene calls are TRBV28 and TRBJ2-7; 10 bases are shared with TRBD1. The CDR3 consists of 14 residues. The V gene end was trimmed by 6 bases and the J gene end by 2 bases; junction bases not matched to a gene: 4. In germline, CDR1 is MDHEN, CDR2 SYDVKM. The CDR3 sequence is CASSRTGGPYEQYF. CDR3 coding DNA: TGTGCCAGCAGCCGGACAGGGGGTCCCTACGAGCAGTACTTC.

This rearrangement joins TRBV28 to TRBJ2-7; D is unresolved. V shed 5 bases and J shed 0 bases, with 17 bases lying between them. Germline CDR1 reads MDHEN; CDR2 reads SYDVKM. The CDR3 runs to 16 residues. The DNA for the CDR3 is TGTGCCAGCAGTCTACCGGCGGCGCTCAGCTCCTACGAGCAGTACTTC. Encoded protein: CASSLPAALSSYEQYF.

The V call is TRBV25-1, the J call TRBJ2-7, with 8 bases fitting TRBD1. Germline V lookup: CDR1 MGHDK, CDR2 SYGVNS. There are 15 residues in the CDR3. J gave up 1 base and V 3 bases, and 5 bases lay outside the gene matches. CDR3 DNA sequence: TGTGCCAGCAGTGACGATACAGGGGGGTCCTACGAGCAGTACTTC. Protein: CASSDDTGGSYEQYF.

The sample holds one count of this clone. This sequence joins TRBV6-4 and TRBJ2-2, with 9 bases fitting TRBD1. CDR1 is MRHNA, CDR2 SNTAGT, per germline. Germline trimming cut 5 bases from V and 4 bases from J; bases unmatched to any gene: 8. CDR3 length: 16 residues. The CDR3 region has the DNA TGTGCCAGCAGTCGCGAGGGACAGGGAATCACCGGGGAGCTGTTTTTT. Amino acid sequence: CASSREGQGITGELFF.

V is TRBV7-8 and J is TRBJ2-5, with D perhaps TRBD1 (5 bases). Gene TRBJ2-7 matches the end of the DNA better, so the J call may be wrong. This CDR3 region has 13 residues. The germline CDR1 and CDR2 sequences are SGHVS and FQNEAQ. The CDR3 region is CASSSSGKYEQYF. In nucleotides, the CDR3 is TGTGCCAGCAGCTCGTCAGGGAAATACGAGCAGTACTTC.

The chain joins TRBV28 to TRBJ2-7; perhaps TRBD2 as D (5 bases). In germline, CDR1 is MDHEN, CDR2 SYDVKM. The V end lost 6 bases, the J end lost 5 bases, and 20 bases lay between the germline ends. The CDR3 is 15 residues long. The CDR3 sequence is CASRDPGKNIHEQYF. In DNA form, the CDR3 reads TGTGCCAGCAGAGACCCGGGAAAGAATATCCACGAGCAGTACTTC.

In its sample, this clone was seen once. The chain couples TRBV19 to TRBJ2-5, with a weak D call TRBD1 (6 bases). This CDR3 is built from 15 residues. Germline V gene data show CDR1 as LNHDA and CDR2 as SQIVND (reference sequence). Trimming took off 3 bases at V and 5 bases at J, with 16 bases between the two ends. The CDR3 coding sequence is TGTGCCAGTAGTATCGCCAGGGGAAACGGGGAGACCCAGTACTTC. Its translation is CASSIARGNGETQYF.

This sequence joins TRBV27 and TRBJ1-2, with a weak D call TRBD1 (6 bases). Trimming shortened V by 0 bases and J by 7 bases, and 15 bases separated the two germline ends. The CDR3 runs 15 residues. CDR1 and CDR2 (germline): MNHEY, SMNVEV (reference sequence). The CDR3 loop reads CASSLSQGRVAGYTF. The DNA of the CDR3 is TGTGCCAGCAGTTTATCTCAGGGGCGGGTGGCTGGCTACACCTTC.

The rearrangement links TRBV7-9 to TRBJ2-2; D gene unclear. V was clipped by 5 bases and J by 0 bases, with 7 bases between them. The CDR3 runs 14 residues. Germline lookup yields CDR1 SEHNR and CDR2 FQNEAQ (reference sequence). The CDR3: CASSHTANTGELFF. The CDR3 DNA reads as TGTGCCAGCAGCCACACAGCGAACACCGGGGAGCTGTTTTTT.

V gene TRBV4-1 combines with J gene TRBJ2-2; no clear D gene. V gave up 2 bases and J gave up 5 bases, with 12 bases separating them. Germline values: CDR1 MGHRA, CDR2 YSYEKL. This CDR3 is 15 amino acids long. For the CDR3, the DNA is TGCGCCAGCAGCCAACAAACAGTACAGACCGGGGAGCTGTTTTTT. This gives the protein CASSQQTVQTGELFF.

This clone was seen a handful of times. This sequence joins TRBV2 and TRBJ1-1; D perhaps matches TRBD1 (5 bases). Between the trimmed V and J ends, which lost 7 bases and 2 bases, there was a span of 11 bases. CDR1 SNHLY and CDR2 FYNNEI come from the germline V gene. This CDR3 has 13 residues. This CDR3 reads CASIVRGNTEAFF. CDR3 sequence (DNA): TGTGCCAGCATCGTTAGGGGCAACACTGAAGCTTTCTTT.

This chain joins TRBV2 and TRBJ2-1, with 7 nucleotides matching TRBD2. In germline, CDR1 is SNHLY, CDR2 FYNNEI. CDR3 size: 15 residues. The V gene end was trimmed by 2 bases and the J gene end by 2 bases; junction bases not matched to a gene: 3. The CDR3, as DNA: TGTGCCAGCAGTGAAAAGAGCGGGGCCTACAATGAGCAGTTCTTC. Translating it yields CASSEKSGAYNEQFF.

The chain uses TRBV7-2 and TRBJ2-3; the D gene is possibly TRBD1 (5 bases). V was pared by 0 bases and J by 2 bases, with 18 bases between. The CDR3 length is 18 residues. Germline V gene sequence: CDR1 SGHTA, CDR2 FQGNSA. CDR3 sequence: CASSLAEIWTPDTDTQYF. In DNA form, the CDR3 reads TGTGCCAGCAGCTTAGCGGAGATATGGACACCCGACACAGATACGCAGTATTTT. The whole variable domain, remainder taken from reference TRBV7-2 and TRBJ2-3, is GAGVSQSPSNKVTEKGKDVELRCDPISGHTALYWYRQSLGQGLEFLIYFQGNSAPDKSGLPSDRFSAERTGGSVSTLTIQRTQQEDSAVYLCASSLAEIWTPDTDTQYFGPGTRLTVL.

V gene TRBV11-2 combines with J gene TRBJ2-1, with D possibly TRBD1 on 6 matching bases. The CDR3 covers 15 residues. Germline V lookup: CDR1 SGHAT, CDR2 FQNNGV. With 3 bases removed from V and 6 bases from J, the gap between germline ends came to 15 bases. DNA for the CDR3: TGTGCCAGCAGCTTGGGGGCGTTTGGGAGCAATGAGCAGTTCTTC. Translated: CASSLGAFGSNEQFF.

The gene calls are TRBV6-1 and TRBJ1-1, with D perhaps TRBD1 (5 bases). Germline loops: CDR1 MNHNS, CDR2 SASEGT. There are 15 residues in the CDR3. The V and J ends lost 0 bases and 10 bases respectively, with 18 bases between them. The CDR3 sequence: CASSEALRGNRLAFF. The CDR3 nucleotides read TGTGCCAGCAGTGAAGCGCTTCGGGGGAACAGACTAGCTTTCTTT.